This TCR beta chain was found in a study of blood T cell repertoires in COVID-19. Study in general: From the United States, Italy and Spain came samples of acute and convalescent COVID-19. In each case, the material was cDNA or gDNA derived from T cells, B-cell-depleted T cells, or PBMCs.

As processed by the authors: Nucleated cell counts were estimated from reference gene primer amplification. Some clones are missing from TCRdb's copy, which holds only in-frame ones; the method was immunoSEQ multiplex PCR. Clonal size and the V and J genes are those of that table, whereas D and trimming came from the DNA. Counted here are 250,000 to 300,000 clones, around 90% occurring once; the ten biggest clones make up around 2%. Sequencing was carried out using peripheral blood. The clonotype originates from a man between 50 and 59 years old with acute or convalescent COVID-19.

DNA of the CDR3: TGTGCCAGCAGTGAAACTAGCGGGGGGGCCTGGAATGAGCAGTTCTTC. It codes for CASSETSGGAWNEQFF. The chain joins TRBV25-1 to TRBJ2-1; 13 bases align to TRBD2. CDR1 and CDR2 from the germline V gene are MGHDK and SYGVNS. J lost 7 bases, V lost 2 bases, and 5 bases had no gene match. The CDR3 has 16 residues.